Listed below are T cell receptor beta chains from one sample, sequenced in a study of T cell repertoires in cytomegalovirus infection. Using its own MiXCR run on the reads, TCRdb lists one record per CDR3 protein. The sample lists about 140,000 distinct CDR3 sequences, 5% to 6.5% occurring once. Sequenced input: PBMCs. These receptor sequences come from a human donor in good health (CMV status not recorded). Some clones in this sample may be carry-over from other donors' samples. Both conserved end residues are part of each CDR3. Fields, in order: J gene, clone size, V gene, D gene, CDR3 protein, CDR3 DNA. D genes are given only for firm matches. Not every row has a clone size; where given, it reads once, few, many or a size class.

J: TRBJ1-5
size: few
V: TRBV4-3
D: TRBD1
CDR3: CASSQAWTGINQPQHF
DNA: TGCGCCAGCAGCCAAGCCTGGACAGGGATCAATCAGCCCCAGCATTTT

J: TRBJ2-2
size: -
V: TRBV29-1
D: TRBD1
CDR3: CSVGTVNTGELFF
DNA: TGCAGCGTCGGGACAGTGAACACCGGGGAGCTGTTTTTT

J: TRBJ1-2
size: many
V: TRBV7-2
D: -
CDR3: CASSPKGSGYGYTF
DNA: TGTGCCAGCAGCCCTAAGGGCAGCGGCTATGGCTACACCTTC

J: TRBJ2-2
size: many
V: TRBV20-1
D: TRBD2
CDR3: CSASSSGGAVTGELFF
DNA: TGCAGTGCTAGTTCTAGCGGGGGGGCCGTAACCGGGGAGCTGTTTTTT

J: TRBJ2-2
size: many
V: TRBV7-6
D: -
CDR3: CASSLVQGAGELFF
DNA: TGTGCCAGCAGCTTAGTACAGGGCGCCGGGGAGCTGTTTTTT

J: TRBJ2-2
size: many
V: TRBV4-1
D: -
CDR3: CASSQPEGLSTGELFF
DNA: TGCGCCAGCAGCCAACCTGAGGGGCTAAGCACCGGGGAGCTGTTTTTT

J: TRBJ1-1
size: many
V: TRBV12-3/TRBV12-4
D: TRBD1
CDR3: CASGSSRGTIPTEAFF
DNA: TGTGCCAGCGGTAGCAGCAGGGGGACTATTCCGACTGAAGCTTTCTTT

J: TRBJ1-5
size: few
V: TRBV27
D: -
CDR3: CASSSAPGLQSNQPQHF
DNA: TGTGCCAGCAGTTCCGCCCCGGGACTTCAAAGCAATCAGCCCCAGCATTTT

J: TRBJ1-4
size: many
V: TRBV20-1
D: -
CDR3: CSASGRGAKSGEKLFF
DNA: TGCAGTGCTAGCGGCAGGGGCGCCAAATCAGGTGAAAAACTGTTTTTT

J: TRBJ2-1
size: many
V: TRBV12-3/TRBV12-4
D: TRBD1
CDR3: CASRPPPGTGDVHEQFF
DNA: TGTGCCAGCAGGCCACCTCCCGGGACAGGGGACGTGCATGAGCAGTTCTTC

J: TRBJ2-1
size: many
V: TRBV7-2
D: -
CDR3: CASSLGFMNEQFF
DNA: TGTGCCAGCAGCTTAGGTTTTATGAATGAGCAGTTCTTC

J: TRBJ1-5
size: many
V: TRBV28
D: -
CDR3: CASSLFGGNQPQHF
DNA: TGTGCCAGCAGTTTATTTGGCGGGAATCAGCCCCAGCATTTT

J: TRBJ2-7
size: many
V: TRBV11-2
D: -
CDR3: CASSKSRYEQYF
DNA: TGTGCCAGCAGCAAATCTCGCTACGAGCAGTACTTC

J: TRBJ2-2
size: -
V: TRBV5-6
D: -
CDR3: CASSLTGRSNTGELFF
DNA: TGTGCCAGCAGCCTGACGGGGAGATCGAACACCGGGGAGCTGTTTTTT

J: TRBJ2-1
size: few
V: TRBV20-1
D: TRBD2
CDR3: CSARDPAGAYNEQFF
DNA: TGCAGTGCTAGAGATCCGGCGGGAGCCTACAATGAGCAGTTCTTC

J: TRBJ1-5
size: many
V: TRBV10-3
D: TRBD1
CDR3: CAIRDDSGQGFHRPQHF
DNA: TGTGCCATCCGGGACGACTCGGGACAGGGGTTCCATCGGCCCCAGCATTTT

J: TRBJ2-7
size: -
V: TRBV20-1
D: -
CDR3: CSARDGGHNSGREQYF
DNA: TGCAGTGCTAGAGATGGTGGTCATAACTCCGGAAGGGAGCAGTACTTC

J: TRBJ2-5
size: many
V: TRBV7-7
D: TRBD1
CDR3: CASSLYPGQGWETQYF
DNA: TGTGCTAGCAGCTTGTATCCGGGACAGGGTTGGGAGACCCAGTACTTC

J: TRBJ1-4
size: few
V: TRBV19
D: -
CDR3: CASRRVDATNEKLFF
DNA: TGTGCCAGTAGGAGGGTTGATGCAACTAATGAAAAACTGTTTTTT

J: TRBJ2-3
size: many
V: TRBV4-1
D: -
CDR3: CASSPRDITSTDTQYF
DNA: TGCGCCAGCAGCCCCCGGGACATAACGAGCACAGATACGCAGTATTTT

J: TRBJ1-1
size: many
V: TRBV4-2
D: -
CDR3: CASSPQGVRNTEAFF
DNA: TGTGCCAGCAGCCCCCAAGGAGTCAGGAACACTGAAGCTTTCTTT

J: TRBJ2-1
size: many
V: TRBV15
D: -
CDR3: CATSRDKGASYNEQFF
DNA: TGTGCCACCAGCAGAGATAAAGGGGCCTCCTACAATGAGCAGTTCTTC

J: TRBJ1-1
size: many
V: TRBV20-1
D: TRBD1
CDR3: CSPPGQVGNTEAFF
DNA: TGCAGCCCACCCGGACAGGTGGGGAACACTGAAGCTTTCTTT

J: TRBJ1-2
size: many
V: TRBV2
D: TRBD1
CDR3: CAIQDRGLYGYTF
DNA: TGTGCCATACAGGACAGGGGGCTCTATGGCTACACCTTC

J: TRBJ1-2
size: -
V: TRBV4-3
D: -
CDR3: CASSQESRGGYGYTF
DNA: TGCGCCAGCAGCCAAGAATCCAGGGGTGGCTATGGCTACACCTTC

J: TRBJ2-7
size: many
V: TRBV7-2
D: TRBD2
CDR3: CASSSRSGGTPYEQYF
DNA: TGTGCCAGCAGCTCAAGAAGCGGGGGGACCCCCTACGAGCAGTACTTC

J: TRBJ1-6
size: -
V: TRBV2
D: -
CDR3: CASSEAQGYVTLHF
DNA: TGTGCCAGCAGTGAGGCTCAGGGTTATGTCACCCTCCACTTT

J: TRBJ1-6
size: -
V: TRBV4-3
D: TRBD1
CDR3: CASSQDAGTGGSPLHF
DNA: TGCGCCAGCAGCCAAGACGCCGGGACAGGGGGCTCACCCCTCCACTTT

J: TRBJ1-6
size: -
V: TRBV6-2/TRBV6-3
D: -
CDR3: CASGAGAYNSPLHF
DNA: TGTGCCAGCGGGGCCGGCGCCTATAATTCACCCCTCCACTTT

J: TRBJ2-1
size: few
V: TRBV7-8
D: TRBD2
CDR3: CASSLVGGGAYNEQFF
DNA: TGTGCCAGCAGCTTAGTGGGCGGGGGGGCCTACAATGAGCAGTTCTTC

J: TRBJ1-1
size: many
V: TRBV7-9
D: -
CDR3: CASSSGGWNTEAFF
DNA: TGTGCCAGCAGCTCGGGGGGCTGGAACACTGAAGCTTTCTTT

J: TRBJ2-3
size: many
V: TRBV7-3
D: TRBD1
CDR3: CASSRGQGDTQYF
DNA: TGTGCCAGCAGCCGGGGACAGGGAGATACGCAGTATTTT

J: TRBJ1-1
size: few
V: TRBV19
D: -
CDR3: CASRLGANTEAFF
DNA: TGTGCCAGCCGCTTGGGGGCGAACACTGAAGCTTTCTTT

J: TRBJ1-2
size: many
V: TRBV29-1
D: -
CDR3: CSVSGLIHGHYGYTF
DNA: TGCAGCGTTTCCGGCTTGATCCACGGACACTATGGCTACACCTTC

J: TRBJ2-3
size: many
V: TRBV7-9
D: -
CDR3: CASSLLSDTQYF
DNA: TGTGCCAGCAGCTTATTATCAGATACGCAGTATTTT

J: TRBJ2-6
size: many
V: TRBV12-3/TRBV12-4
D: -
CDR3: CASTSSWPKGSGANVLTF
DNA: TGTGCCAGCACGTCCTCTTGGCCCAAGGGCTCTGGGGCCAACGTCCTGACTTTC

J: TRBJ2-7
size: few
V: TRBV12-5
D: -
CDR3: CASGLGQNYEQYF
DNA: TGTGCTAGTGGTTTGGGACAAAACTACGAGCAGTACTTC

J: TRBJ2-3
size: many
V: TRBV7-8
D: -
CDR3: CASSLDRGSTQYF
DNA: TGTGCCAGCAGCTTAGATCGAGGTTCTACGCAGTATTTT

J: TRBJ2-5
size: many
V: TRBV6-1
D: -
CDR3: CASGGKYF
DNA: TGTGCCAGCGGGGGAAAGTACTTC

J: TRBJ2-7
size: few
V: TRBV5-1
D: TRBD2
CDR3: CASRFRGESEQYF
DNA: TGCGCCAGCAGATTTCGGGGGGAGTCCGAGCAGTACTTC

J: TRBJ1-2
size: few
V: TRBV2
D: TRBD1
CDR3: CASGSGTGRIRIGYTF
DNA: TGTGCCAGCGGTTCCGGGACAGGGCGAATTCGGATCGGCTACACCTTC

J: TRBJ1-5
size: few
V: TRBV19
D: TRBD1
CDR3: CATLRTGGTGQPQHF
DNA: TGTGCCACCCTCAGGACAGGGGGCACGGGGCAGCCCCAGCATTTT

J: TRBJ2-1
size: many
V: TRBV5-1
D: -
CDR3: CASSSERRNYNEQFF
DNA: TGCGCCAGCAGCTCAGAGAGACGCAACTACAATGAGCAGTTCTTC